The rows below give T cell receptor beta chains drawn from one sample of a study of blood T cell repertoires in COVID-19. Sequencing was performed with immunoSEQ multiplex PCR; in TCRdb, only in-frame clones are kept and a portion is missing. Here the sample spans around 38,000 clones, roughly 86% being singletons. Source material: peripheral blood. These receptors came from a man in his 70s with acute or convalescent COVID-19. Both conserved end residues are part of each CDR3. The D gene is left open where the match is weak. Rows give clone size only sometimes, using once, few, many, or a class for an expanded clone.

j_call clone_size v_call d_call cdr3_nt cdr3_aa
TRBJ1-2 - TRBV24-1 TRBD1 TGTGCCACCAGTGATGATACAGGGGGAGGCTATGGCTACACCTTC CATSDDTGGGYGYTF
TRBJ1-2 - TRBV11-2 - TGTGCCAGCAGGAGCGGGCCGGGCGGTGGGTATGGCTACACCTTC CASRSGPGGGYGYTF
TRBJ1-5 - TRBV24-1 - TGTGCCACCAGTGATACCGGGACAAGTAATCAGCCCCAGCATTTT CATSDTGTSNQPQHF
TRBJ2-4 - TRBV14 - TGTGCCAGCAGCCAAACCGGGACTGGAAACATTCAGTACTTC CASSQTGTGNIQYF
TRBJ1-3 - TRBV30 TRBD1 TGTGCCTGGAGTGGAAGCAGGGGGCACTCTGGAAACACCATATATTTT CAWSGSRGHSGNTIYF
TRBJ1-5 - TRBV30 TRBD1 TGTGCCTGGGGACAGGGCAATCAGCCCCAGCATTTT CAWGQGNQPQHF
TRBJ2-7 - TRBV6-5 - TGTGCCAGCAGTACCCCACAGGGAATCCACGAGCAGTACTTC CASSTPQGIHEQYF
TRBJ2-7 - TRBV19 - TGTGCCAGTAGTAAGGACATCTACGAGCAGTACTTC CASSKDIYEQYF
TRBJ2-4 - TRBV13 - TGTGCCAGCAGCTTAGACTATAAAAACATTCAGTACTTC CASSLDYKNIQYF
TRBJ2-5 - TRBV4-3 TRBD1 TGCGCCAGCAGCCAGGACAGGGAAGAGACCCAGTACTTC CASSQDREETQYF
TRBJ2-5 - TRBV7-9 TRBD2 TGTGCCAGCAGCTTATTGGGATATATGGCGGGAGGGTCACGAACCCAGTACTTC CASSLLGYMAGGSRTQYF
TRBJ1-1 - TRBV7-9 TRBD1 TGTGCCAGCAGCCAGGGGACAGATGAAGCTTTCTTT CASSQGTDEAFF
TRBJ1-5 - TRBV5-6 - TGTGCCAGCAGCTTGACAGCCGATCAGCCCCAGCATTTT CASSLTADQPQHF
TRBJ2-1 - TRBV30 TRBD2 TGTGCCTGGAGTGGAGGGCGGGGGGCCTACAATGAGCAGTTCTTC CAWSGGRGAYNEQFF
TRBJ1-2 - TRBV5-6 - TGTGCCAGCAGCACTCTAGTCTATGGCTACACCTTC CASSTLVYGYTF
TRBJ1-2 few TRBV14 - TGTGCCAGCAGCCACGAGGGCTATGGCTACACCTTC CASSHEGYGYTF
TRBJ2-1 - TRBV30 - TGTGCCGCTGGGGGCGAGAATGAGCAGTTCTTC CAAGGENEQFF
TRBJ1-4 - TRBV30 - TGTGCCTTGGAGAACCGACAGGCGCTGGGTGAAAAACTGTTTTTT CALENRQALGEKLFF
TRBJ2-5 - TRBV11-2 - TGTGCCAGCAGCCACGGTCGGGCCCAGTACTTC CASSHGRAQYF
TRBJ2-2 - TRBV19 - TGTGCCAGTAGTATAGTTACGAACACCGGGGAGCTGTTTTTT CASSIVTNTGELFF
TRBJ1-5 once TRBV5-6 - TGTGCCAGCAGCTTGGCGGGAACCCTTAATCAGCCCCAGCATTTT CASSLAGTLNQPQHF
TRBJ1-2 once TRBV6-5 TRBD1 TGTGCCAGCAGTTACTCACAGGGGCGGGATGGCTACACCTTC CASSYSQGRDGYTF
TRBJ1-3 - TRBV5-1 - TGCGCCAGCAGCTTGGAGCAGGTCTCTGGAAACACCATATATTTT CASSLEQVSGNTIYF
TRBJ1-6 - TRBV18 - TGTGCCAGCTCACCAGAGAAGAATAATTCACCCCTCCACTTT CASSPEKNNSPLHF
TRBJ1-3 - TRBV9 - TGTGCCAGCAGCGTAGGACAGCTCTCTGGAAACACCATATATTTT CASSVGQLSGNTIYF
TRBJ2-7 - TRBV6-2/TRBV6-3 TRBD2 TGTGCCAGCAGTTACTCGACGCTAGCGGGAGACTACGAGCAGTACTTC CASSYSTLAGDYEQYF
TRBJ1-2 - TRBV29-1 TRBD1 TGCAGCGTCGCGGCCGGGACAGATGGCTACACCTTC CSVAAGTDGYTF
TRBJ1-5 - TRBV20-1 - TGCAGTGCCAGTTATAGCAATCAGCCCCAGCATTTT CSASYSNQPQHF
TRBJ1-5 - TRBV7-8 - TGTGCCAGCAGCTTACTGAGTAACAGCAATCAGCCCCAGCATTTT CASSLLSNSNQPQHF
TRBJ1-1 - TRBV10-3 - TGTGCCATCAGTGAGTCGCGGGGGAAGGGGAACACTGAAGCTTTCTTT CAISESRGKGNTEAFF
TRBJ1-2 - TRBV4-1 - TGCGCCAGCAGCCAAGAATTTGGAGGGAGGCTTAACTATGGCTACACCTTC CASSQEFGGRLNYGYTF
TRBJ1-2 - TRBV7-8 - TGTGCCAGCAGCATCGGACAGAGGCCTTCGGAGGGCTACACCTTC CASSIGQRPSEGYTF
TRBJ2-7 - TRBV7-8 - TGTGCCAGCGGCTCATTCCCGGACAGTTACTACGAGCAGTACTTC CASGSFPDSYYEQYF
TRBJ1-3 - TRBV5-4 TRBD1 TGTGCCAGCAGCTTGGGCCTACAGGGGTTAGGCTCTGGAAACACCATATATTTT CASSLGLQGLGSGNTIYF
TRBJ2-1 few TRBV5-1 - TGCGCCAGCAATGACAGGTCAACTAATGAGCAGTTCTTC CASNDRSTNEQFF
TRBJ2-2 - TRBV30 TRBD2 TGTGCCTGGAGTCGACTAGCGGGGGGGAACACCGGGGAGCTGTTTTTT CAWSRLAGGNTGELFF
TRBJ1-5 - TRBV24-1 - TGTGCCACAGGGGGGGGCAATCAGCCCCAGCATTTT CATGGGNQPQHF
TRBJ1-1 - TRBV19 - TGTGCCAGTCTTGGGTCTCCGGGATCCTCGAACACTGAAGCTTTCTTT CASLGSPGSSNTEAFF
TRBJ2-1 - TRBV27 TRBD2 TGTGCCAGCAGTCACCCTTTTGCGGGAGATGAGCAGTTCTTC CASSHPFAGDEQFF
TRBJ2-3 - TRBV5-1 - TGCGCCAGCAGCTTGGAATCGGGGACTCTGGATACGCAGTATTTT CASSLESGTLDTQYF
TRBJ1-1 once TRBV18 - TGTGCCAGCTCACCCGCAACAGGGCGGAACACTGAAGCTTTCTTT CASSPATGRNTEAFF
TRBJ1-4 - TRBV11-3 - TGTGCCAGCAGCGTCGCCGGGACATCTAATGAAAAACTGTTTTTT CASSVAGTSNEKLFF
TRBJ1-5 few TRBV21-1 - TGTGCCATCTCGCAGGGAGGGAAGCCCCAGCATTTT CAISQGGKPQHF
TRBJ1-2 - TRBV6-4 - TGTGCCAGCAGTGACCGCTCAGGGGCAACAAACTATGGCTACACCTTC CASSDRSGATNYGYTF
TRBJ1-3 - TRBV3-1/TRBV3-2 - TGTGCCAGCAGCCGACGGGACACCGGTGGAAACACCATATATTTT CASSRRDTGGNTIYF
TRBJ1-3 - TRBV4-1 - TGCGCCAGCAGCCAAGATGGGGCAGGTGGAAACACCATATATTTT CASSQDGAGGNTIYF
TRBJ2-3 - TRBV7-8 - TGTGCCAGCAGCTTAGCGTTCGGCACAGATACGCAGTATTTT CASSLAFGTDTQYF
TRBJ1-2 - TRBV18 - TGTGCCAGCTCACCAGCTCAGGAACGCGGCTACACCTTC CASSPAQERGYTF
TRBJ2-3 - TRBV24-1 TRBD2 TGTGCCACGACTAGCAGCACAGATACGCAGTATTTT CATTSSTDTQYF
TRBJ2-1 - TRBV5-4 - TGTGCCAGCAGCCCCGCAGGGGGAGAGGGGAGGTTAGGTGAGCAGTTCTTC CASSPAGGEGRLGEQFF
TRBJ2-7 - TRBV19 TRBD2 TGTGCCAGTAGTATAGACAGGGAGGGCGAGCAGTACTTC CASSIDREGEQYF
TRBJ1-2 - TRBV5-1 - TGCGCCAGCAGCCGTAGGAGGGGTTCGAACTATGGCTACACCTTC CASSRRRGSNYGYTF
TRBJ1-1 - TRBV6-2/TRBV6-3 TRBD1 TGTGCCAGCAGTGGGGGACAGAGGAACACTGAAGCTTTCTTT CASSGGQRNTEAFF
TRBJ1-3 - TRBV5-4 - TGTGCCAGCAGCTTGGCCCAGGGACTGGGCTCTGGAAACACCATATATTTT CASSLAQGLGSGNTIYF